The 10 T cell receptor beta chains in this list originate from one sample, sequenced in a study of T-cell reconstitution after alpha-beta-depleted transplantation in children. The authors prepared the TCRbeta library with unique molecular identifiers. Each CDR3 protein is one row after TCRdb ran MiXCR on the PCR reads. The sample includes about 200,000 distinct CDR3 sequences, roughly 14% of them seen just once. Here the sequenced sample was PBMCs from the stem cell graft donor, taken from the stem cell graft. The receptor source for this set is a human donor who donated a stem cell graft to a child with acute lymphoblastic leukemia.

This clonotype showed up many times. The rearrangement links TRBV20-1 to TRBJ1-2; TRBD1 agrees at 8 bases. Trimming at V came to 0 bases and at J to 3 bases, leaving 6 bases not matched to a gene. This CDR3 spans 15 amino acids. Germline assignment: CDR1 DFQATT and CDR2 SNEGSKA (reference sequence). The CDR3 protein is CSARDPGGWDYGYTF. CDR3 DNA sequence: TGCAGTGCTAGAGACCCAGGGGGCTGGGACTATGGCTACACCTTC.

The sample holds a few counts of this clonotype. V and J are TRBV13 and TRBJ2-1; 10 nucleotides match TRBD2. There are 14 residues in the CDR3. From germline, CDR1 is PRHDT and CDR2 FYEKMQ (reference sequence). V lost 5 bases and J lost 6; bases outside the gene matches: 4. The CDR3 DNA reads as TGTGCCAGCAGCCCGGGACTAGCGACCAATGAGCAGTTCTTC. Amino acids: CASSPGLATNEQFF.

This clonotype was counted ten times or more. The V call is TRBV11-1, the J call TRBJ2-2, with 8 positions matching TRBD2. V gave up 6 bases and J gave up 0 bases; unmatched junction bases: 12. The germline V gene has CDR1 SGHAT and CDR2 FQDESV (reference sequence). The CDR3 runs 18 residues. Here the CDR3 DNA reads TGTGCCAGCAGGTCCGGGGGGGTAGTCCTCGCGAACACCGGGGAGCTGTTTTTT. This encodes CASRSGGVVLANTGELFF.

The CDR3 DNA follows: TGTGCCAGCAGCTTCCAGGGGGAGAGGGGCTACACCTTC. It encodes CASSFQGERGYTF. This rearrangement joins TRBV7-2 to TRBJ1-2, with TRBD1 matching over 7 bases. The ends lost 3 bases at V and 8 bases at J; junction bases unmatched: 6. The CDR3 runs to 13 residues. Germline assignment: CDR1 SGHTA and CDR2 FQGNSA.

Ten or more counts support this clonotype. This CDR3 reads CASSFGSTNEKLFF. The CDR3 DNA reads as TGCGCCAGCAGTTTTGGTTCCACTAATGAAAAACTGTTTTTT. This rearrangement joins TRBV10-2 to TRBJ1-4; unclear D gene. The germline V gene encodes CDR1 WSHSY and CDR2 SAAADI. With 5 bases removed from V and 2 bases from J, the gap between germline ends came to 9 bases. The CDR3 loop spans 14 amino acids.

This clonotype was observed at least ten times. CDR3 in amino acids: CSVVDRDVLYGYTF. The CDR3 bases are TGCAGCGTTGTGGACAGGGATGTTCTTTATGGCTACACCTTC. The rearrangement joins TRBV29-1 to TRBJ1-2; 8 bases fit TRBD1. V gave up 4 bases and J gave up 5 bases; unmatched junction bases: 9. Germline-derived CDR1 and CDR2 are SQVTM and ANQGSEA. The CDR3 sequence is 14 residues long.

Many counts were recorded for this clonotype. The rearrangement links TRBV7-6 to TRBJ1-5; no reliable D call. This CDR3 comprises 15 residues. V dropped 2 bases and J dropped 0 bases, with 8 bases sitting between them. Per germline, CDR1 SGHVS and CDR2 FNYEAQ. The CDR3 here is CASSLRASSNQPQHF. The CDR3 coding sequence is TGTGCCAGCAGCTTAAGAGCCTCTAGCAATCAGCCCCAGCATTTT.

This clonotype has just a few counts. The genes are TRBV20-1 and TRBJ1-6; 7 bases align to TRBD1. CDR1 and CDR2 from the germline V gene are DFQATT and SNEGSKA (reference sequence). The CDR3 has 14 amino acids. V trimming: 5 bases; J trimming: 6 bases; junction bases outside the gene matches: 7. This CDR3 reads CSAGTARSNSPLHF. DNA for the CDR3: TGCAGTGCTGGGACAGCCAGGAGTAATTCACCCCTCCACTTT.

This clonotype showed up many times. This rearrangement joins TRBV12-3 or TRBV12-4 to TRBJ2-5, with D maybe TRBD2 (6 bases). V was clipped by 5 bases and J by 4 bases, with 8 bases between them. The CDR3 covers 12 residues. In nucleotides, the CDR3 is TGTGCCAGCAGTACGGGGGTAGAGACCCAGTACTTC. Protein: CASSTGVETQYF.

The CDR3 here is CASSQDASGRAEQFF. Written as DNA, the CDR3 is TGTGCCAGCAGCCAAGATGCTAGCGGGAGGGCCGAGCAGTTCTTC. This sequence joins TRBV3-1 and TRBJ2-1; 12 nucleotides agree with TRBD2. J gave up 10 bases and V 0 bases, and 4 bases lay outside the gene matches. The CDR3 runs 15 residues. Germline V gives CDR1 LGHDT, CDR2 YNNKEL (reference sequence).